This T cell receptor (beta chain) was identified during a study of OX40 agonist ivuxolimab in advanced cancers. Study information: Ivuxolimab, which patients received intravenously every 2 weeks, was dosed at 0.01 to 10 mg/kg. Study results and limitations: Antigen specificity remained undetermined for the expanded peripheral T cells.

The method was immunoSEQ multiplex PCR; TCRdb's version includes in-frame clones alone and lacks a portion of them. The sample consists of roughly 90,000 clones, around 85% of them appearing once. With respect to this clone: Its target is not known.

This CDR3 comprises 16 residues. The ends were cut back, 2 bases at V and 4 bases at J, with 12 bases in the middle. The V gene's germline CDR1 is MRHNA and CDR2 SNTAGT. Peripheral blood came from all dose cohorts at three timepoints. This chain connects TRBV6-4 to TRBJ2-6; D ambiguous. This sequence was found in an adult with an advanced solid tumor such as melanoma, head and neck, liver or kidney cancer. Source: CD4+ or CD8+ T cells sorted from blood, taken in a trial of the OX40 agonist ivuxolimab. CDR3 in amino acids: CASSDARLGGANVLTF. The DNA of the CDR3 is TGTGCCAGCAGTGACGCCCGGCTAGGAGGGGCCAACGTCCTGACTTTC.